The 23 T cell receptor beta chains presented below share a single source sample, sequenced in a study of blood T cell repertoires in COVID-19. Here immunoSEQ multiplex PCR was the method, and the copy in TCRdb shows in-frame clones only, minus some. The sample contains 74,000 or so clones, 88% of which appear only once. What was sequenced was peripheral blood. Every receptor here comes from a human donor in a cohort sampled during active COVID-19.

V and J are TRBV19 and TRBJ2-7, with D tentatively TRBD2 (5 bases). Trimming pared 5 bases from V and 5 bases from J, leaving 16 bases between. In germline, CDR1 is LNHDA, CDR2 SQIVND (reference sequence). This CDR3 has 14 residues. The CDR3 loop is CASSPGGFMNEQYF. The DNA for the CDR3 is TGTGCCAGTAGTCCCGGAGGTTTTATGAACGAGCAGTACTTC.

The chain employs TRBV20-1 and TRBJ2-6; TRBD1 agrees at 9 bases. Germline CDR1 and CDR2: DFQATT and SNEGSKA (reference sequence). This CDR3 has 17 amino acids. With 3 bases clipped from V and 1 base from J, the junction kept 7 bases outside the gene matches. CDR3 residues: CSASRGQGFSGANVLTF. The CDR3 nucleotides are TGCAGTGCTAGTCGGGGACAGGGTTTTTCTGGGGCCAACGTCCTGACTTTC.

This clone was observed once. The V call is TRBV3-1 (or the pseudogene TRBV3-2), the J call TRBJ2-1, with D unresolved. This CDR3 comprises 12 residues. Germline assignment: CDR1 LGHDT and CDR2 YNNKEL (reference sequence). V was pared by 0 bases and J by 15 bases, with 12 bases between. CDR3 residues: CASSQEISTPFF. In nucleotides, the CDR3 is TGTGCCAGCAGCCAAGAAATCTCTACTCCGTTCTTC.

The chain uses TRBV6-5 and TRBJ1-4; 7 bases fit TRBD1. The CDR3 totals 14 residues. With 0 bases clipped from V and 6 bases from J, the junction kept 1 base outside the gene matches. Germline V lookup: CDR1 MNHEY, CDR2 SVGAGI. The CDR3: CASSYSRGDEKLFF. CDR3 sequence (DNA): TGTGCCAGCAGTTACTCCAGGGGGGATGAAAAACTGTTTTTT.

The CDR3 is CASSIRDRDWDGSNVLTF. CDR3 nucleotide sequence: TGTGCCAGCAGCATCCGGGACAGGGACTGGGACGGGTCCAACGTCCTGACTTTC. The chain joins TRBV7-8 to TRBJ2-6, with TRBD1 matching 9 bases. Germline loops: CDR1 SGHVS, CDR2 FQNEAQ. The CDR3 consists of 18 residues. Trimming at V came to 5 bases and at J to 8 bases, leaving 16 bases not matched to a gene.

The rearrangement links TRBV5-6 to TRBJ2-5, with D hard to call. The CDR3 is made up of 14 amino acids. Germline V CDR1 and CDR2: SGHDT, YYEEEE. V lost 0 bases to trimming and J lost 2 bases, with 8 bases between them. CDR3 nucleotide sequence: TGTGCCAGCAGCTTGGGGCAGGCACAAGAGACCCAGTACTTC. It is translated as CASSLGQAQETQYF.

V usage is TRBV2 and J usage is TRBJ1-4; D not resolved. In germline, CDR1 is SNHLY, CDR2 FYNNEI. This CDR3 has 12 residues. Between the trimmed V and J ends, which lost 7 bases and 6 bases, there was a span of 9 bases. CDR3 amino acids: CASTRSHEKLFF. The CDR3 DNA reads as TGTGCCAGCACGCGGTCCCATGAAAAACTGTTTTTT.

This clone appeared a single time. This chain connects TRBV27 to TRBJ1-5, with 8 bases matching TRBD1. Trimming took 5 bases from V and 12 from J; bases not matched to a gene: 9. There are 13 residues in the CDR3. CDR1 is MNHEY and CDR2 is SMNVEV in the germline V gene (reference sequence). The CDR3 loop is CASSRGDRRFQHF. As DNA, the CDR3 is TGTGCCAGCAGTCGTGGGGACAGGCGCTTCCAGCATTTT.

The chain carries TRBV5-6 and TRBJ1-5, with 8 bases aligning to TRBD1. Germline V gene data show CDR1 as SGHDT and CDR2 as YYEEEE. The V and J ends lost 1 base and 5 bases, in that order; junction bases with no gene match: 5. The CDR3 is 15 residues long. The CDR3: CASSLWTGPDQPQHF. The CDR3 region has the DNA TGTGCCAGCAGCTTGTGGACAGGGCCCGATCAGCCCCAGCATTTT.

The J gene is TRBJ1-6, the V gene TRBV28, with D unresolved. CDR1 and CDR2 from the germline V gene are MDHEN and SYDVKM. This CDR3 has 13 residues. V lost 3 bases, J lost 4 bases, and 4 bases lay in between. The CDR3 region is CASSFEYNSPLHF. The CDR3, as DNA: TGTGCCAGCAGTTTTGAGTATAATTCACCCCTCCACTTT.

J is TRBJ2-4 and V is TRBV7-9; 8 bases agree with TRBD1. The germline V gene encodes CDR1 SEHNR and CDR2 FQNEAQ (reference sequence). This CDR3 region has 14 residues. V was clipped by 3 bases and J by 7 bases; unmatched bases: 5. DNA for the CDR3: TGTGCCAGCAGCTTCCAGGGGGCAAAGAACATTCAGTACTTC. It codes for CASSFQGAKNIQYF. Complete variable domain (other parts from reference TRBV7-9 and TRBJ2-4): DTGVSQNPRHKITKRGQNVTFRCDPISEHNRLYWYRQTLGQGPEFLTYFQNEAQLEKSRLLSDRFSAERPKGSFSTLEIQRTEQGDSAMYLCASSFQGAKNIQYFGAGTRLSVL.

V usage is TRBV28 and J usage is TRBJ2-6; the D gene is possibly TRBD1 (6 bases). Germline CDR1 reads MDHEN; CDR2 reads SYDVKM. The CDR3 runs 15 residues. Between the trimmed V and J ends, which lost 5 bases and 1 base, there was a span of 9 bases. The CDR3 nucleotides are TGTGCCAGCAGTAAAGGGGGTTCTGGGGCCAACGTCCTGACTTTC. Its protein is CASSKGGSGANVLTF.

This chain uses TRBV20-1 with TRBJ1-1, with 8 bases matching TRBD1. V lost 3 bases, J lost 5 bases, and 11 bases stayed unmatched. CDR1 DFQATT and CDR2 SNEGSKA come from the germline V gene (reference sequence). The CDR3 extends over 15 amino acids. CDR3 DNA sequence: TGCAGTGCTAGTCGGGACAGGATTTCTTCGACTGAAGCTTTCTTT. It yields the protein CSASRDRISSTEAFF.

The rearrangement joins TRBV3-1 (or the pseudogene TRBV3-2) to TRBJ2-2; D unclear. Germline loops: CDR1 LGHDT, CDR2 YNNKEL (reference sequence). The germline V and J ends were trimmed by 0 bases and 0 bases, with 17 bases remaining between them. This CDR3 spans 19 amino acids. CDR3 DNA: TGTGCCAGCAGCCAAGAAGCTTGGCGGCCTGAGGCGAACACCGGGGAGCTGTTTTTT. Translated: CASSQEAWRPEANTGELFF.

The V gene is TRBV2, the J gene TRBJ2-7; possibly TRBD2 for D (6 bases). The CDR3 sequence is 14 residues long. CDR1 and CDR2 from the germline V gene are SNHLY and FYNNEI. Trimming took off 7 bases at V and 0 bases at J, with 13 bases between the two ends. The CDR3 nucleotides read TGTGCCAGCAAAGGGGACTCCAACTCCTACGAGCAGTACTTC. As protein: CASKGDSNSYEQYF.

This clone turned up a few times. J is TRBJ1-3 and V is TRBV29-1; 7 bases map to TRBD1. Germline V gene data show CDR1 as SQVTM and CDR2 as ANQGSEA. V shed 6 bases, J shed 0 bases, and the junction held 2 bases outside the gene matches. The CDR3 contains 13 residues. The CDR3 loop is CSVRGNSGNTIYF. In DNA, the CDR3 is TGCAGCGTCAGGGGGAACTCTGGAAACACCATATATTTT.

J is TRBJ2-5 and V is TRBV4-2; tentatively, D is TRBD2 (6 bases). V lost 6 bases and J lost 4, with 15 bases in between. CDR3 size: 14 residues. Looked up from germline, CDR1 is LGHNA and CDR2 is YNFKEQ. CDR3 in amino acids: CASSPKEGGETQYF. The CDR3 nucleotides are TGTGCCAGCAGTCCTAAGGAGGGCGGAGAGACCCAGTACTTC.

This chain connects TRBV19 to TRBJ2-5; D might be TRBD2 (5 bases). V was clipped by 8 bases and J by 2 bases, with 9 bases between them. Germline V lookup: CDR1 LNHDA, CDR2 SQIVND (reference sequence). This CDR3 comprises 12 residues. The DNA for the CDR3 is TGTGCCAGTCGGGGATCTCAAGAGACCCAGTACTTC. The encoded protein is CASRGSQETQYF.

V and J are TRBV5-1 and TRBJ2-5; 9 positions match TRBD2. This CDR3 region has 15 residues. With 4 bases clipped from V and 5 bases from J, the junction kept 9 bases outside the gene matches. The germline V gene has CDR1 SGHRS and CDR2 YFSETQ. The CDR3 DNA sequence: TGCGCCAGCAGCCCGGTAGCGGGAGTGTGGGAGACCCAGTACTTC. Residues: CASSPVAGVWETQYF.

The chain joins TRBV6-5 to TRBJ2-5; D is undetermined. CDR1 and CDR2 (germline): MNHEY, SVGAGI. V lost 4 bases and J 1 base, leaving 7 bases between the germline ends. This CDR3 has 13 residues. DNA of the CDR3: TGTGCCAGCAGTTCCTACCCCCAAGAGACCCAGTACTTC. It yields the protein CASSSYPQETQYF.

This CDR3 is CASSLVAGYEQYF. As DNA, the CDR3 is TGTGCCAGCAGCTTAGTAGCCGGATACGAGCAGTACTTC. The V call is TRBV11-2, the J call TRBJ2-7; D gene unclear. CDR3 size: 13 residues. Germline CDR1 is SGHAT and CDR2 is FQNNGV. Trimming shortened V by 1 base and J by 4 bases, and 8 bases separated the two germline ends.

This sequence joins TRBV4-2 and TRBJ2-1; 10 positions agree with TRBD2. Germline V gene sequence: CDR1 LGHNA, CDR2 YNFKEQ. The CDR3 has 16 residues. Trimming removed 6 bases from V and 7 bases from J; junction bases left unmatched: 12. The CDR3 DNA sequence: TGTGCCAGCAGTGGCACCGAGCGGGAGGGCCGAAATGAGCAGTTCTTC. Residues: CASSGTEREGRNEQFF.

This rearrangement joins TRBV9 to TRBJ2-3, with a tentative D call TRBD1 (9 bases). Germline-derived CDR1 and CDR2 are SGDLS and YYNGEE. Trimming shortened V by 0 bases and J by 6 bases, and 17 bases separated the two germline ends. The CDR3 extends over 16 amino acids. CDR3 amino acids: CASSVGGGGTGDTQYF. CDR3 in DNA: TGTGCCAGCAGCGTAGGCGGCGGGGGGACAGGGGATACGCAGTATTTT.